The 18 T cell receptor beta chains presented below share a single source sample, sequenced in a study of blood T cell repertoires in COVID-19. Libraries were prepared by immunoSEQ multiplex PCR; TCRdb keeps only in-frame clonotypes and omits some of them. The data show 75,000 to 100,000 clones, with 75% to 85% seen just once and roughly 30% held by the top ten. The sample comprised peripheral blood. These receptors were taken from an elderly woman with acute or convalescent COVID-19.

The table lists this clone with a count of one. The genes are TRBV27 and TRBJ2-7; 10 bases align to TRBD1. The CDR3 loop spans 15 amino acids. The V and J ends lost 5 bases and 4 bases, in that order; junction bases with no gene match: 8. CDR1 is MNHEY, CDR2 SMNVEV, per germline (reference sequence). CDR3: CASSIRGTGVYEQYF. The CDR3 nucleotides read TGTGCCAGCAGTATCCGGGGGACAGGGGTTTACGAGCAGTACTTC.

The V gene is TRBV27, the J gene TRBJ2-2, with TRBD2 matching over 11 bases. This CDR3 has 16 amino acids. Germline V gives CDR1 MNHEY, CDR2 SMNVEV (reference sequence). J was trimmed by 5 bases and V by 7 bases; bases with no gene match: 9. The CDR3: CASTYTRLAGTGELFF. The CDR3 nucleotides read TGTGCCAGCACCTATACCCGACTAGCGGGAACCGGGGAGCTGTTTTTT.

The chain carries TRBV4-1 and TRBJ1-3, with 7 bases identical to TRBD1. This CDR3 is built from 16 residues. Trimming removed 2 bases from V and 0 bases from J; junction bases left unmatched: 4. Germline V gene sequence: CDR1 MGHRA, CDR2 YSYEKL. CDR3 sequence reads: CASSQRQGVSGNTIYF. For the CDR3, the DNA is TGCGCCAGCAGCCAAAGACAGGGCGTCTCTGGAAACACCATATATTTT.

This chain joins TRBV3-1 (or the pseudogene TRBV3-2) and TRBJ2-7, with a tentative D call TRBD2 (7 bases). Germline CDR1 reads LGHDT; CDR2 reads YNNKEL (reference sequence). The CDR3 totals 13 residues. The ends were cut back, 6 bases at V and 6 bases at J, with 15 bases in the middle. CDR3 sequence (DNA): TGTGCCAGCAGACGACCCGGGGGGCGCGAGCAGTACTTC. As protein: CASRRPGGREQYF.

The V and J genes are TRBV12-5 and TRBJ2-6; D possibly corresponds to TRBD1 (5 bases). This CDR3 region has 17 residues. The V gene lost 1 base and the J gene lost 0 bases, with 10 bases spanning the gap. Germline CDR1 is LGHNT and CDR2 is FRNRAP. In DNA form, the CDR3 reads TGTGCTAGTGGTTTGGCCTCGACAGCCTCTGGGGCCAACGTCCTGACTTTC. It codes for CASGLASTASGANVLTF.

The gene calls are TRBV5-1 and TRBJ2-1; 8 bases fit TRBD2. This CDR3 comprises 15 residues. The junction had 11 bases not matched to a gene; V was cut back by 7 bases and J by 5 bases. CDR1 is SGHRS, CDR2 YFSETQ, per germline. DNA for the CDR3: TGCGCCAGCGATCTCAGGAGCGGGGGAAACAATGAGCAGTTCTTC. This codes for CASDLRSGGNNEQFF.

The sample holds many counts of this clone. The CDR3 protein is CASSLGGTGPYTGELFF. CDR3 nucleotide sequence: TGTGCCAGCAGCTTAGGGGGGACAGGGCCGTACACCGGGGAGCTGTTTTTT. The rearrangement uses TRBV7-9 and TRBJ2-2; 9 bases are shared with TRBD1. The V segment lost 1 base and the J segment 3 bases; nucleotides outside the gene matches: 6. Germline V lookup: CDR1 SEHNR, CDR2 FQNEAQ (reference sequence). This CDR3 is built from 17 residues.

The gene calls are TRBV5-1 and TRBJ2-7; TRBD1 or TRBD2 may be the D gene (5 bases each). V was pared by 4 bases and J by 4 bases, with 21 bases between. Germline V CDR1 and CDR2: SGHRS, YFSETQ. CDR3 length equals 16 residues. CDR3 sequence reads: CASSVGVASGNYEQYF. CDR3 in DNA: TGCGCCAGCAGCGTGGGGGTAGCTTCGGGTAATTACGAGCAGTACTTC.

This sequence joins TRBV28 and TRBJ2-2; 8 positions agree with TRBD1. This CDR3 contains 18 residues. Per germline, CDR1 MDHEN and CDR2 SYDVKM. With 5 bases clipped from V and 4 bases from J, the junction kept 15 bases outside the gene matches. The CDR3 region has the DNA TGTGCCAGCAGTCTAGGACAGGGATCGAGCAAGAGCACCGGGGAGCTGTTTTTT. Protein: CASSLGQGSSKSTGELFF.

CDR3 sequence: CASSLVRIADTQYF. CDR3 nucleotides: TGTGCCAGCAGCTTGGTTCGTATCGCAGATACGCAGTATTTT. V and J are TRBV5-5 and TRBJ2-3; D not resolved. From germline, CDR1 is SGHKS and CDR2 YYEKEE (reference sequence). The CDR3 totals 14 residues. Trimming removed 0 bases at V and 4 bases at J, with 9 bases between.

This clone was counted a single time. As DNA, the CDR3 is TGTGCCAGTAGTTTACAGGGCCGCCGTGGTGGCTACACCTTC. Protein sequence: CASSLQGRRGGYTF. This sequence joins TRBV19 and TRBJ1-2, with a possible D match to TRBD1 (6 bases). Between the trimmed V and J ends, which lost 5 bases and 7 bases, there was a span of 17 bases. CDR1 and CDR2 (germline): LNHDA, SQIVND (reference sequence). The CDR3 runs 14 residues.

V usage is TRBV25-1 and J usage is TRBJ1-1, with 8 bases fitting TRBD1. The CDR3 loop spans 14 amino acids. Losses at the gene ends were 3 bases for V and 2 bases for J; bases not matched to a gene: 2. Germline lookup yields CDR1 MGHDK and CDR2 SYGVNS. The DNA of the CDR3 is TGTGCCAGCAGTGAGGGGACAGGAAACACTGAAGCTTTCTTT. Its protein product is CASSEGTGNTEAFF.

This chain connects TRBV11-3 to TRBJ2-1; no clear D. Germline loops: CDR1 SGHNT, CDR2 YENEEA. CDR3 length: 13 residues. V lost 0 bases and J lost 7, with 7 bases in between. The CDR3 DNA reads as TGTGCCAGCAGCTTAGATTATCGGAATGAGCAGTTCTTC. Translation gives CASSLDYRNEQFF.

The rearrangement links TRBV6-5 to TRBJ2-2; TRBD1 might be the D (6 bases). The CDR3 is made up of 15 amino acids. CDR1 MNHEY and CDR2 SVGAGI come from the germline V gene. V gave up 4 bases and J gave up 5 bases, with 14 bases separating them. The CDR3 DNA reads TGTGCCAGCAGTTCCCAGGGGCTTGGGACCGGGGAGCTGTTTTTT. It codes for CASSSQGLGTGELFF.

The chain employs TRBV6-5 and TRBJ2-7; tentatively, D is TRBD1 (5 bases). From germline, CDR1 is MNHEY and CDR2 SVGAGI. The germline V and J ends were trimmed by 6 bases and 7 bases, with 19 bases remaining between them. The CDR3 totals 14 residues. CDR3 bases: TGTGCCAGCAGCTCTCTGGGGCAGGGTCGGGAGCAGTACTTC. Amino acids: CASSSLGQGREQYF.

As DNA, the CDR3 is TGTGCCATCAGTGGGGTCGACAGTAAAAATCAGCCCCAGCATTTT. Residues: CAISGVDSKNQPQHF. J is TRBJ1-5 and V is TRBV10-3; tentative D call: TRBD1 (5 bases). The CDR3 runs to 15 residues. CDR1 ENHRY and CDR2 SYGVKD come from the germline V gene. Trimming pared 4 bases from V and 4 bases from J, leaving 14 bases between.

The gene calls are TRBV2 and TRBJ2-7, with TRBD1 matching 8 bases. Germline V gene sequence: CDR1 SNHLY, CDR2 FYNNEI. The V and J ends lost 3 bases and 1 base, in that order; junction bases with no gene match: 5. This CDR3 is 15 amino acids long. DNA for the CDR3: TGTGCCAGCAGTGAGCAGGGGGCCGCGTCCTACGAGCAGTACTTC. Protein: CASSEQGAASYEQYF.

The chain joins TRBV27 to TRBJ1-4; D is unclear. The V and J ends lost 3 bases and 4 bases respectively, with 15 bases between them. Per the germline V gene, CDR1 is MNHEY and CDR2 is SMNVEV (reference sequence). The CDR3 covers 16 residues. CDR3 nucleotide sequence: TGTGCCAGCAGTTTCGCTCCCCCGGAGATTAATGAAAAACTGTTTTTT. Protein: CASSFAPPEINEKLFF.